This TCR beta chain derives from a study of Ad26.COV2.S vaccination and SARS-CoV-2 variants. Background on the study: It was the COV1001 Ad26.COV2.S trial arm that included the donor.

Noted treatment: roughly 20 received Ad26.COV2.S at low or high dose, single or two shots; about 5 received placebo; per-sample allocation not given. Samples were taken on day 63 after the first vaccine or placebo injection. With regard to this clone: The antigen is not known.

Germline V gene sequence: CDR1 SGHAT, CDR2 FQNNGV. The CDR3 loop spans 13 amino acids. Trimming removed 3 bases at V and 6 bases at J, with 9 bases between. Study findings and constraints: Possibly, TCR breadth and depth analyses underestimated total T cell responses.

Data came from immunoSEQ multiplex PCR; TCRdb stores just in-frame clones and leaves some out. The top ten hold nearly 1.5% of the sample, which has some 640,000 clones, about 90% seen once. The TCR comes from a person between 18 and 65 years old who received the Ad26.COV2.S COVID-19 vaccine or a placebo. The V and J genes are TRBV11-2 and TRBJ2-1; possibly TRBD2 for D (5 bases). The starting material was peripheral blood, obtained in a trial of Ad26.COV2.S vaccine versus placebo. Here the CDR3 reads CASSLERGNEQFF. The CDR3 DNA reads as TGTGCCAGCAGCTTGGAACGGGGCAATGAGCAGTTCTTC.